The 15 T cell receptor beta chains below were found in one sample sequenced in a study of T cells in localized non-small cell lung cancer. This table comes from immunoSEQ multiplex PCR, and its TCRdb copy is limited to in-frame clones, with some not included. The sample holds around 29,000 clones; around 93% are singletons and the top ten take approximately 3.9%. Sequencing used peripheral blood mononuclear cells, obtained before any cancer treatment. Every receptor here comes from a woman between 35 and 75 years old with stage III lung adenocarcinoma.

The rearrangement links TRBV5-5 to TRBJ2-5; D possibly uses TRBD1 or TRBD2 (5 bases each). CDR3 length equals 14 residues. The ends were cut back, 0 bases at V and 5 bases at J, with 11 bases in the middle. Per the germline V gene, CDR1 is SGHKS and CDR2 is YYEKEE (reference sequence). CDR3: CASSLAGTGETQYF. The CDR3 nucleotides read TGTGCCAGCAGCTTGGCGGGGACGGGCGAGACCCAGTACTTC.

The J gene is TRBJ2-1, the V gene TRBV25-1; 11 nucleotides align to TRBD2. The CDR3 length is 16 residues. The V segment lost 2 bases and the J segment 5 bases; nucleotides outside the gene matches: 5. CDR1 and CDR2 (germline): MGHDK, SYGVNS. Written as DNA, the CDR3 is TGTGCCAGCAGTGAACAAGAACTAGCGGGGGACAATGAGCAGTTCTTC. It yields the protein CASSEQELAGDNEQFF.

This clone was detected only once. CDR3 in amino acids: CASSLAGTPGEKLFF. CDR3 in DNA: TGCGCCAGCAGCTTGGCCGGGACCCCTGGTGAAAAACTGTTTTTT. The chain uses TRBV5-1 and TRBJ1-4; perhaps TRBD1 as D (5 bases). Germline lookup yields CDR1 SGHRS and CDR2 YFSETQ. The CDR3 sequence is 15 residues long. Trimming shortened V by 0 bases and J by 7 bases, and 13 bases separated the two germline ends.

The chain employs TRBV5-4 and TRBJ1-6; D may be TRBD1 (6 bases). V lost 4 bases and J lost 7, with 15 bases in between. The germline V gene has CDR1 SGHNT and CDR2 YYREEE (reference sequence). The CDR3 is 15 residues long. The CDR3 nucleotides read TGTGCCAGCAGCAAGCAGGGGAGAGGCAATTCACCCCTCCACTTT. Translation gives CASSKQGRGNSPLHF.

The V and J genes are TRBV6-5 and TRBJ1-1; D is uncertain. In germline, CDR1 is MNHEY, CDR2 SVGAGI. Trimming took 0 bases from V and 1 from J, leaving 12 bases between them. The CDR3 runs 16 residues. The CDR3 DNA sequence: TGTGCCAGCAGTTACTCAATAGGGTGGAGGAACACTGAAGCTTTCTTT. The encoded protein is CASSYSIGWRNTEAFF.

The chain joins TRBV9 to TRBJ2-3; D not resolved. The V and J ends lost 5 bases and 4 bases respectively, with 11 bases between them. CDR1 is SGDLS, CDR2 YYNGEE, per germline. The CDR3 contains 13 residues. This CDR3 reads CASSIVSADTQYF. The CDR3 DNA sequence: TGTGCCAGCAGTATAGTGTCAGCAGATACGCAGTATTTT.

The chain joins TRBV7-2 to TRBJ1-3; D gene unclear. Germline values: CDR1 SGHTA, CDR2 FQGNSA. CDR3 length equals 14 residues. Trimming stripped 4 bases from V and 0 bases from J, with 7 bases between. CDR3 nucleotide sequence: TGTGCCAGCAGCTGGCCGAGCTCTGGAAACACCATATATTTT. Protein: CASSWPSSGNTIYF.

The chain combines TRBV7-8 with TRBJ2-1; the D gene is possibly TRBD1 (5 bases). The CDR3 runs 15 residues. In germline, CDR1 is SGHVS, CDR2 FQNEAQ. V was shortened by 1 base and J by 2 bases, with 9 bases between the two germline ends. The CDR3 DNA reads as TGTGCCAGCAGCTTAGAGTTGACAGCCTACAATGAGCAGTTCTTC. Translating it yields CASSLELTAYNEQFF.

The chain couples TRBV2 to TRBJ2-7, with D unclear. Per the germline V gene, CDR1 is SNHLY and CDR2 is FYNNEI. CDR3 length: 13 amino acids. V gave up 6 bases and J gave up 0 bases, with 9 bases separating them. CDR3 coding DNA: TGTGCCAGCAGAGAGTGGTACTCCTACGAGCAGTACTTC. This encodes CASREWYSYEQYF.

CDR3 amino acids: CASSLVASGLSTDTQYF. The CDR3, as DNA: TGTGCCAGCAGCTTAGTCGCTAGCGGTCTAAGCACAGATACGCAGTATTTT. The V call is TRBV7-8, the J call TRBJ2-3; 7 nucleotides line up with TRBD2. The V and J ends lost 1 base and 0 bases, in that order; junction bases with no gene match: 7. CDR3 length: 17 amino acids. Germline V gene lookup returns CDR1 SGHVS and CDR2 FQNEAQ.

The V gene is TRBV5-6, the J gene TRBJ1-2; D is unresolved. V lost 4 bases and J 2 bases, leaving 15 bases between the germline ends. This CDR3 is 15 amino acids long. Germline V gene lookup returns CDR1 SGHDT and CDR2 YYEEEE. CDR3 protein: CASSPRQELNYGYTF. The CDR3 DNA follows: TGTGCCAGCAGCCCTCGTCAGGAACTAAACTATGGCTACACCTTC.

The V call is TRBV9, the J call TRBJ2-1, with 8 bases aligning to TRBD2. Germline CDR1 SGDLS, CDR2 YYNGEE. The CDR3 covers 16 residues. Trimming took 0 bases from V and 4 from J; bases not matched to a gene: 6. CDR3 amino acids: CASSVEPSGSYNEQFF. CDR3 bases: TGTGCCAGCAGCGTAGAACCCAGCGGGAGTTACAATGAGCAGTTCTTC. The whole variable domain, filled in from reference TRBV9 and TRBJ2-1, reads DSGVTQTPKHLITATGQRVTLRCSPRSGDLSVYWYQQSLDQGLQFLIQYYNGEERAKGNILERFSAQQFPDLHSELNLSSLELGDSALYFCASSVEPSGSYNEQFFGPGTRLTVL.

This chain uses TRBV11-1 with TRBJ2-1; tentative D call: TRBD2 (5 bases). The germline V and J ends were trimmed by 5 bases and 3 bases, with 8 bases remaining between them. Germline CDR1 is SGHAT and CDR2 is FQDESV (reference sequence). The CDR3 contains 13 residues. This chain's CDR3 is CASSPRGYNEQFF. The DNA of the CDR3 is TGTGCCAGCAGCCCCCGGGGCTACAATGAGCAGTTCTTC.

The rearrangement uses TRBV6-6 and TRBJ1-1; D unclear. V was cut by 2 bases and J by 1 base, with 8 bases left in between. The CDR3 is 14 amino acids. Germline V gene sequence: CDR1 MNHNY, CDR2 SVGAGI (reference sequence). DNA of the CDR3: TGTGCCAGCAGTTACGGGTTGGGGAACACTGAAGCTTTCTTT. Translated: CASSYGLGNTEAFF.

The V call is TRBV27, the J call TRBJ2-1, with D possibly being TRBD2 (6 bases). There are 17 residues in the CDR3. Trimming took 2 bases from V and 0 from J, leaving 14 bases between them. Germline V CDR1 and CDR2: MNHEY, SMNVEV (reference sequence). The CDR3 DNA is TGTGCCAGCAGTTTACGGGTTCTAGCGCCCTCCTACAATGAGCAGTTCTTC. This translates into CASSLRVLAPSYNEQFF.